Listed here are 27 T cell receptor beta chains from one sample, sequenced in a study of somatic mutations in cytotoxic T cells in rheumatoid arthritis. Sequencing used immunoSEQ multiplex PCR; TCRdb keeps in-frame clones, though not all of them. The data hold more than 13,000 clones, with 72% observed a single time. Material for sequencing was CD8+ T cells sorted from blood. Receptor source: an adult with rheumatoid arthritis.

The V call is TRBV21-1, the J call TRBJ1-3. TRBV21-1 is a recognized pseudogene. The length of the CDR3 is 13 residues. The CDR3 is CASSTISGNTIYF. For the CDR3, the DNA is TGTGCCAGCAGCACGATCTCTGGAAACACCATATATTTT.

Only a few counts were recorded for this clone. The chain has TRBV4-1 and TRBJ2-7, with a weak D call TRBD2 (5 bases). Germline V gives CDR1 MGHRA, CDR2 YSYEKL. V lost 3 bases, J lost 3 bases, and 12 bases lay in between. CDR3 size: 14 residues. The CDR3 nucleotides are TGCGCCAGCAGCCAGGCGGGTGTAGGCTACGAGCAGTACTTC. Protein sequence: CASSQAGVGYEQYF.

V is TRBV4-2 and J is TRBJ2-3; D remains unclear. Germline CDR1 LGHNA, CDR2 YNFKEQ. The CDR3 has 17 residues. Trimming stripped 4 bases from V and 0 bases from J, with 17 bases between. The CDR3 sequence is CASSRLIAPTSTDTQYF. In DNA form, the CDR3 reads TGTGCCAGCAGCCGGCTTATCGCGCCCACTAGCACAGATACGCAGTATTTT.

This chain uses TRBV29-1 with TRBJ1-2; D is undetermined. This CDR3 has 15 amino acids. The germline V gene encodes CDR1 SQVTM and CDR2 ANQGSEA. Between the trimmed V and J ends, which lost 7 bases and 6 bases, there was a span of 24 bases. The CDR3 DNA follows: TGCAGCGCTGCCGTTTGGGAGGCGGCAGGTGATGGCTACACCTTC. This translates into CSAAVWEAAGDGYTF.

The V gene is TRBV4-1, the J gene TRBJ1-3; a possible D gene is TRBD1 (5 bases). Germline V gene lookup returns CDR1 MGHRA and CDR2 YSYEKL. Trimming cost V 4 bases and J 1 base, with 8 bases left between them. The CDR3 has 14 amino acids. The CDR3 coding sequence is TGCGCCAGCAGCCGGGGGGGATCTGGAAACACCATATATTTT. Translating it yields CASSRGGSGNTIYF.

This rearrangement joins TRBV2 to TRBJ2-5, with 10 nucleotides matching TRBD1. The CDR3 runs to 16 residues. Looked up from germline, CDR1 is SNHLY and CDR2 is FYNNEI. With V trimmed by 8 bases and J by 4 bases, 13 bases remained unmatched. The DNA for the CDR3 is TGTGCCAGCGGTGGGCGGACAGGGGGTTCGCGAGAGACCCAGTACTTC. It translates to CASGGRTGGSRETQYF.

This sequence joins TRBV5-4 and TRBJ1-1; 7 bases align to TRBD1. The CDR3 totals 14 residues. The germline CDR1 and CDR2 sequences are SGHNT and YYREEE (reference sequence). The junction had 8 bases not matched to a gene; V was cut back by 1 base and J by 8 bases. CDR3 residues: CASSLTGAWEEAFF. The CDR3 DNA reads TGTGCCAGCAGCTTGACAGGGGCCTGGGAAGAAGCTTTCTTT. Drawing the rest from reference TRBV5-4 and TRBJ1-1, the complete variable domain is ETGVTQSPTHLIKTRGQQVTLRCSSQSGHNTVSWYQQALGQGPQFIFQYYREEENGRGNFPPRFSGLQFPNYSSELNVNALELDDSALYLCASSLTGAWEEAFFGQGTRLTVV.

V usage is TRBV2 and J usage is TRBJ2-3; TRBD1 matches at 9 bases. The V gene's germline CDR1 is SNHLY and CDR2 FYNNEI. V dropped 6 bases and J dropped 5; count of bases not matched to a gene: 12. This CDR3 is 16 amino acids long. The CDR3 region is CASRAGTGSFVDTQYF. In DNA form, the CDR3 reads TGTGCCAGCAGAGCCGGGACAGGGTCGTTTGTAGATACGCAGTATTTT.

The rearrangement joins TRBV28 to TRBJ2-5; TRBD1 aligns across 7 bases. The CDR3 loop spans 14 amino acids. CDR1 and CDR2 from the germline V gene are MDHEN and SYDVKM. The V and J ends lost 4 bases and 3 bases, in that order; junction bases with no gene match: 5. CDR3 sequence reads: CASSSPGTEETQYF. The CDR3 coding sequence is TGTGCCAGCAGTTCGCCCGGGACAGAAGAGACCCAGTACTTC.

DNA of the CDR3: TGTGCCAGCAGCTCAGGGGCAATTAGCAATCAGCCCCAGCATTTT. Translating it yields CASSSGAISNQPQHF. The chain uses TRBV5-6 and TRBJ1-5; perhaps TRBD1 as D (6 bases). V lost 3 bases and J 0 bases, leaving 10 bases between the germline ends. Germline CDR1 SGHDT, CDR2 YYEEEE. This CDR3 has 15 residues. Based on the CDR3 plus reference TRBV5-6 and TRBJ1-5, the full variable domain is DAGVTQSPTHLIKTRGQQVTLRCSPKSGHDTVSWYQQALGQGPQFIFQYYEEEERQRGNFPDRFSGHQFPNYSSELNVNALLLGDSALYLCASSSGAISNQPQHFGDGTRLSIL.

The chain employs TRBV4-1 and TRBJ1-4; D possibly corresponds to TRBD1 (5 bases). This CDR3 is built from 15 residues. Trimming removed 5 bases from V and 7 bases from J, with 17 bases in between. CDR1 MGHRA and CDR2 YSYEKL come from the germline V gene. The DNA of the CDR3 is TGCGCCAGCAGCGAACCGGGAGGGGCTGTTGAAAAACTGTTTTTT. Translated, it gives CASSEPGGAVEKLFF.

J is TRBJ2-5 and V is TRBV27; D ambiguous. The tail of the sequence fits TRBJ2-7 better, so the J call may be wrong. CDR3 length equals 14 residues. The germline V gene has CDR1 MNHEY and CDR2 SMNVEV (reference sequence). CDR3 sequence: CASSLVGRNYEQYF. The DNA for the CDR3 is TGTGCCAGCAGTTTAGTTGGCCGGAACTACGAGCAGTACTTC.

The chain uses TRBV2 and TRBJ1-3; D is undetermined. Per germline, CDR1 SNHLY and CDR2 FYNNEI. This CDR3 contains 16 residues. Between the trimmed V and J ends, which lost 8 bases and 0 bases, there was a span of 17 bases. The CDR3 is CASLVGRSSSGNTIYF. In DNA, the CDR3 is TGTGCCAGCCTCGTTGGACGGAGCAGCTCTGGAAACACCATATATTTT.

The chain combines TRBV7-9 with TRBJ2-1, with D maybe TRBD2 (6 bases). Trimming stripped 5 bases from V and 4 bases from J, with 18 bases between. Germline lookup yields CDR1 SEHNR and CDR2 FQNEAQ (reference sequence). This CDR3 has 16 amino acids. As DNA, the CDR3 is TGTGCCAGCAGCGTCGACTCCGGGACTCTATACAATGAGCAGTTCTTC. Amino acid sequence: CASSVDSGTLYNEQFF.

The CDR3 DNA reads TGTGCCAGTAGTTACAGGGGGCGGTTACAGGACGAGCAGTACTTC. It is translated as CASSYRGRLQDEQYF. The rearrangement joins TRBV19 to TRBJ2-7, with 9 nucleotides matching TRBD1. Germline V lookup: CDR1 LNHDA, CDR2 SQIVND (reference sequence). Losses at the gene ends were 5 bases for V and 5 bases for J; bases not matched to a gene: 10. CDR3 length equals 15 residues.

In this sample, this clone is large (0.1 to 1%). V and J are TRBV10-3 and TRBJ1-1, with 7 bases matching TRBD1. CDR3 length: 13 amino acids. V lost 4 bases, J lost 9 bases, and 8 bases stayed unmatched. Germline CDR1 and CDR2: ENHRY and SYGVKD. The CDR3 here is CAISATGTAQAFF. Written as DNA, the CDR3 is TGTGCCATCAGTGCCACTGGGACAGCCCAAGCTTTCTTT.

V gene TRBV7-6 combines with J gene TRBJ1-4, with a weak D call TRBD1 (5 bases). The length of the CDR3 is 14 residues. V lost 1 base and J 6 bases, leaving 9 bases between the germline ends. Germline V CDR1 and CDR2: SGHVS, FNYEAQ. CDR3 DNA: TGTGCCAGCAGCTTAGAGGCCAGGGATGAAAAACTGTTTTTT. It encodes CASSLEARDEKLFF.

The genes are TRBV27 and TRBJ2-7; D gene ambiguous. V lost 5 bases and J 3 bases, leaving 11 bases between the germline ends. Looked up from germline, CDR1 is MNHEY and CDR2 is SMNVEV (reference sequence). The CDR3 length is 13 residues. CDR3 coding DNA: TGTGCCAGCAGTGGTGGGAAGGACTACGAGCAGTACTTC. This encodes CASSGGKDYEQYF.

The chain couples TRBV6-1 to TRBJ1-2; tentative D call: TRBD1 (6 bases). V lost 3 bases and J lost 3, with 14 bases in between. This CDR3 is built from 15 residues. The germline V gene has CDR1 MNHNS and CDR2 SASEGT. The chain's CDR3 is CASSEVQGYYYGYTF. The CDR3 nucleotides read TGTGCCAGCAGTGAGGTACAGGGATACTACTATGGCTACACCTTC.

This chain connects TRBV28 to TRBJ1-2; no clear D gene. V lost 3 bases, J lost 4 bases, and 12 bases lay in between. The CDR3 consists of 14 residues. CDR1 and CDR2 (germline): MDHEN, SYDVKM. In nucleotides, the CDR3 is TGTGCCAGCAGTTTCCGTTCCGACCCCTATGGCTACACCTTC. Translating gives CASSFRSDPYGYTF.

The chain links TRBV21-1 to TRBJ2-3; the D segment call TRBD2 is taken from the table without a DNA check. TRBV21-1 is a listed pseudogene. CDR3 length: 14 residues. The chain's CDR3 is CASPGRGRTDTQYF. CDR3 sequence (DNA): TGTGCCTCCCCTGGGAGGGGACGAACAGATACGCAGTATTTT.

In its sample, this clone is medium-sized. The V gene is TRBV7-8, the J gene TRBJ2-7, with 7 bases matching TRBD1. Germline V gives CDR1 SGHVS, CDR2 FQNEAQ. The CDR3 length is 15 residues. V shed 6 bases and J 2 bases; nucleotides not matched to a gene: 10. The CDR3 DNA is TGTGCCAGCAGTTCACCTAGACAGGGAGCCTACGAGCAGTACTTC. This sequence encodes CASSSPRQGAYEQYF.

This clone was seen just once. The chain couples TRBV9 to TRBJ2-6, with TRBD1 matching 10 bases. Germline CDR1 is SGDLS and CDR2 is YYNGEE. V was clipped by 4 bases and J by 3 bases; unmatched bases: 7. The CDR3 is 17 amino acids. CDR3 DNA sequence: TGTGCCAGCAGCCCTGGGACAGGGGAGTATGGGGCCAACGTCCTGACTTTC. It translates to CASSPGTGEYGANVLTF.

This rearrangement joins TRBV5-1 to TRBJ1-1, with 10 bases lining up with TRBD1. Trimming cost V 2 bases and J 5 bases; bases outside gene matches: 12. The germline V gene has CDR1 SGHRS and CDR2 YFSETQ. The CDR3 is 17 residues long. The CDR3 DNA reads as TGCGCCAGCAGCTTAATGGGCCTGACAGGGGGCGTAACTGAAGCTTTCTTT. Its protein product is CASSLMGLTGGVTEAFF.

The chain carries TRBV19 and TRBJ2-2, with TRBD2 identical over 13 bases. CDR3 size: 17 residues. With 5 bases clipped from V and 4 bases from J, the junction kept 7 bases outside the gene matches. The germline CDR1 and CDR2 sequences are LNHDA and SQIVND (reference sequence). CDR3 DNA: TGTGCCAGTAGTTCCCGGACTAGCGGGGGTTTCACCGGGGAGCTGTTTTTT. It encodes CASSSRTSGGFTGELFF. Full variable domain (remainder filled in from reference TRBV19 and TRBJ2-2): DGGITQSPKYLFRKEGQNVTLSCEQNLNHDAMYWYRQDPGQGLRLIYYSQIVNDFQKGDIAEGYSVSREKKESFPLTVTSAQKNPTAFYLCASSSRTSGGFTGELFFGEGSRLTVL.

Notes on this clone: Other DNA sequences in this sample translate to the same CDR3. The gene calls are TRBV27 and TRBJ1-1; D is possibly TRBD1 (5 bases). V lost 4 bases to trimming and J lost 6 bases, with 12 bases between them. The CDR3 totals 13 residues. CDR1 and CDR2 (germline): MNHEY, SMNVEV (reference sequence). CDR3 in amino acids: CASSWLGGAEAFF. The DNA of the CDR3 is TGTGCCAGCAGTTGGCTGGGGGGAGCTGAAGCTTTCTTT.

The V call is TRBV29-1, the J call TRBJ2-5, with 12 bases that match TRBD2. Trimming cost V 5 bases and J 2 bases; bases outside gene matches: 6. This CDR3 is 15 amino acids long. Germline assignment: CDR1 SQVTM and CDR2 ANQGSEA. CDR3 bases: TGCAGCGTTCGACGACTAGCGGGGGCACAAGAGACCCAGTACTTC. Its translation: CSVRRLAGAQETQYF.